This is a list of T cell receptor beta chains from one sample in a study of shared clonotypes between healthy human individuals. The table came from immunoSEQ multiplex PCR; TCRdb's copy has only in-frame clones and leaves some out. This sample carries about 230,000 clones, approximately 65% of them seen once, and the ten largest clones take over 8.5%. Sequencing was done on a sample of memory CD4+ T cells sorted from blood. Receptors were obtained from a man younger than 40 in good health. The CDR3 runs from the conserved cysteine through the conserved F or W. Each record gives: CDR3 protein, CDR3 DNA, J gene, V gene, D gene, clone size. The D gene is left open where the match is weak. Expanded clones are given a class, and other clones once, few, many or no size at all.

CASSPSSGPNEKLFF | TGTGCCAGCAGCCCCTCCTCAGGGCCTAATGAAAAACTGTTTTTT | TRBJ1-4 | TRBV5-4 | - | many
CASSRGSTEAFF | TGTGCCAGCAGTAGGGGGAGCACTGAAGCTTTCTTT | TRBJ1-1 | TRBV25-1 | - | -
CASHHGDSHTGELFF | TGTGCCAGCCACCATGGCGACTCCCACACCGGGGAGCTGTTTTTT | TRBJ2-2 | TRBV28 | - | few
CASSLAGNEQYF | TGCGCCAGCAGCTTGGCGGGGAACGAGCAGTACTTC | TRBJ2-7 | TRBV5-1 | - | few
CAITTSGEQYF | TGTGCCATAACGACTAGCGGCGAGCAGTACTTC | TRBJ2-7 | TRBV5-4 | TRBD2 | -
CASSQDQRTQYF | TGCGCCAGCAGTCAGGACCAAAGAACGCAGTATTTT | TRBJ2-3 | TRBV10-1 | - | -
CASSQALASRFYEQYF | TGCGCCAGCAGCCAAGCACTAGCGAGCAGGTTCTACGAGCAGTACTTC | TRBJ2-7 | TRBV4-1 | TRBD2 | -
CASSFSAGAGNIQYF | TGTGCCAGCAGTTTTTCGGCGGGAGCTGGAAACATTCAGTACTTC | TRBJ2-4 | TRBV28 | TRBD2 | few
CAWTPQGLYEQYF | TGTGCCTGGACTCCGCAGGGTCTGTACGAGCAGTACTTC | TRBJ2-7 | TRBV30 | - | -
CAISDPGQVYGYTF | TGTGCCATCAGTGATCCGGGACAGGTCTATGGCTACACCTTC | TRBJ1-2 | TRBV10-3 | TRBD1 | -
CASSVPGQGGQGGYTF | TGTGCCAGCAGCGTTCCGGGACAGGGCGGACAGGGTGGCTACACCTTC | TRBJ1-2 | TRBV28 | TRBD1 | -
CASSLGRTAFNTGELFF | TGTGCCAGCAGCTTAGGTAGGACGGCCTTCAACACCGGGGAGCTGTTTTTT | TRBJ2-2 | TRBV7-8 | - | -
CASSQAAGPSPGANVLTF | TGCGCCAGCAGCCAAGCCGCGGGGCCATCTCCTGGGGCCAACGTCCTGACTTTC | TRBJ2-6 | TRBV4-3 | - | -
CASNKAAGVGGGEQYF | TGTGCCAGCAACAAAGCGGCGGGAGTGGGGGGCGGCGAGCAGTACTTC | TRBJ2-7 | TRBV27 | - | -
CASSPSRETQYF | TGTGCCAGCTCACCCTCCAGGGAGACCCAGTACTTC | TRBJ2-5 | TRBV18 | - | -
CASRVSGANVLTF | TGTGCCAGCAGGGTTTCTGGGGCCAACGTCCTGACTTTC | TRBJ2-6 | TRBV6-1 | - | -
CASSPPGLPQYF | TGCGCCAGCAGCCCACCGGGACTTCCGCAGTATTTT | TRBJ2-3 | TRBV4-1 | - | -
CASSQALGLQVPPYEQYF | TGTGCCAGCAGCCAAGCCTTGGGTTTGCAGGTTCCTCCCTACGAGCAGTACTTC | TRBJ2-7 | TRBV14 | - | -
CASSSRGTNEKLFF | TGTGCCAGCAGTTCACGTGGGACTAATGAAAAACTGTTTTTT | TRBJ1-4 | TRBV6-1 | - | once
CASSLGVNLPVQETQYF | TGTGCCAGCAGCTTAGGGGTCAACCTCCCGGTCCAAGAGACCCAGTACTTC | TRBJ2-5 | TRBV7-9 | - | -
CASSIWGWGYNEQFF | TGTGCCAGTAGTATATGGGGGTGGGGCTACAATGAGCAGTTCTTC | TRBJ2-1 | TRBV19 | - | -
CASSGSNYEQYF | TGTGCCAGCAGTGGGAGCAACTACGAGCAGTACTTC | TRBJ2-7 | TRBV28 | - | few
CASLEGIRGYTF | TGTGCCAGTCTAGAGGGTATCCGCGGCTACACCTTC | TRBJ1-2 | TRBV19 | - | -
CASSRTSAGEQFF | TGTGCCAGCAGCCGGACTAGCGCGGGGGAGCAGTTCTTC | TRBJ2-1 | TRBV11-3 | TRBD2 | -
CASSDGQGSSGANVLTF | TGCGCCAGCAGCGACGGACAGGGGAGCTCTGGGGCCAACGTCCTGACTTTC | TRBJ2-6 | TRBV5-1 | TRBD1 | -
CASSLGGASGTGELFF | TGTGCCAGCAGCTTGGGAGGGGCCTCTGGGACCGGGGAGCTGTTTTTT | TRBJ2-2 | TRBV5-4 | - | -
CASSLIAGGPDEQFF | TGTGCCAGCAGCCTTATAGCGGGAGGACCGGATGAGCAGTTCTTC | TRBJ2-1 | TRBV6-5 | TRBD2 | -
CASSPGGRQGVMETQYF | TGTGCCAGCAGCCCCGGCGGTCGACAGGGGGTGATGGAGACCCAGTACTTC | TRBJ2-5 | TRBV7-2 | TRBD1 | -
CASSYDLYEQFF | TGTGCCAGCAGCTATGACCTTTATGAGCAGTTCTTC | TRBJ2-1 | TRBV7-8 | - | -
CASSLTTDTQYF | TGCGCCAGCAGCTTGACGACAGATACGCAGTATTTT | TRBJ2-3 | TRBV5-1 | - | -
CASSLTRGEQYF | TGTGCCAGCAGCCTCACCCGCGGCGAGCAGTACTTC | TRBJ2-7 | TRBV11-3 | - | few
CASGRRLDIHEQYF | TGTGCCAGCGGGCGACGGCTAGATATCCACGAGCAGTACTTC | TRBJ2-7 | TRBV2 | - | -
CAISAHRDRGDADTQYF | TGTGCCATCAGTGCTCACCGAGACAGGGGGGACGCAGATACGCAGTATTTT | TRBJ2-3 | TRBV10-3 | TRBD1 | once
CAWSTGSTTGYTF | TGTGCCTGGAGTACAGGGAGCACGACTGGCTACACCTTC | TRBJ1-2 | TRBV30 | - | -
CASSLGTGPYNEQFF | TGTGCCAGCAGCTTAGGGACAGGACCTTACAATGAGCAGTTCTTC | TRBJ2-1 | TRBV11-3 | TRBD1 | -
CASSLSGFGGYTF | TGTGCCAGCAGCCTTTCGGGGTTCGGGGGCTACACCTTC | TRBJ1-2 | TRBV7-3 | - | few
CASSQDRGSYTDTQYF | TGCGCCAGCAGCCAAGATCGTGGCAGTTACACAGATACGCAGTATTTT | TRBJ2-3 | TRBV4-1 | - | -
CASSPLAEYYEQYF | TGTGCCAGCAGCCCACTAGCGGAGTACTACGAGCAGTACTTC | TRBJ2-7 | TRBV7-2 | TRBD2 | few
CASSGSGGTQPQHF | TGTGCCAGCAGCGGGTCAGGGGGCACTCAGCCCCAGCATTTT | TRBJ1-5 | TRBV11-2 | TRBD1 | few
CATSREGSPGETQYF | TGTGCCACCAGCAGAGAGGGCTCACCGGGAGAGACCCAGTACTTC | TRBJ2-5 | TRBV15 | - | -
CASSSTGTSGETQYF | TGTGCCAGCAGCTCCACCGGGACTAGCGGAGAGACCCAGTACTTC | TRBJ2-5 | TRBV7-2 | TRBD2 | -
CASSLQGNSYEQYF | TGCGCCAGCAGCTTACAGGGTAATTCCTACGAGCAGTACTTC | TRBJ2-7 | TRBV5-1 | - | once
CASSVNRVSAGANVLTF | TGTGCCAGCAGCGTAAACAGGGTTAGCGCTGGGGCCAACGTCCTGACTTTC | TRBJ2-6 | TRBV7-2 | - | -
CASSPIGLAGYNEQFF | TGTGCCAGCAGCCCTATCGGGCTCGCGGGGTACAATGAGCAGTTCTTC | TRBJ2-1 | TRBV27 | - | many
CASSSSSRNTEAFF | TGCGCCAGCAGCTCCTCGTCCCGAAACACTGAAGCTTTCTTT | TRBJ1-1 | TRBV5-1 | - | -
CASRGLWEQYF | TGTGCCAGCAGGGGTCTCTGGGAGCAGTACTTC | TRBJ2-7 | TRBV27 | - | -
CASSQDPNGLAPSSYNEQFF | TGTGCCAGCAGCCAAGATCCGAACGGGCTAGCGCCTAGCTCCTACAATGAGCAGTTCTTC | TRBJ2-1 | TRBV14 | - | -
CASSSRSGKTQYF | TGTGCCAGTAGTTCTCGCAGTGGAAAGACCCAGTACTTC | TRBJ2-5 | TRBV19 | - | once
CASSNQLVSEQYF | TGTGCCAGCAGCAATCAACTAGTTTCCGAGCAGTACTTC | TRBJ2-7 | TRBV5-4 | - | -
CASSSGLAGTSEQYF | TGTGCCAGCAGTTCGGGACTAGCGGGAACTTCCGAGCAGTACTTC | TRBJ2-7 | TRBV27 | TRBD2 | -
CASSLEGQYEQYF | TGCGCCAGCAGCTTGGAGGGACAGTACGAGCAGTACTTC | TRBJ2-7 | TRBV5-1 | TRBD1 | few
CASGNVAGDEQFF | TGTGCCTCCGGAAACGTTGCGGGAGATGAGCAGTTCTTC | TRBJ2-1 | TRBV7-9 | TRBD2 | few
CASSPGLVSYNEQFF | TGTGCCAGCTCACCGGGGCTAGTATCGTACAATGAGCAGTTCTTC | TRBJ2-1 | TRBV18 | - | few
CASSRLLSETQYF | TGCGCCAGCAGTCGACTGCTATCCGAGACCCAGTACTTC | TRBJ2-5 | TRBV4-1 | - | many
CASPAYTEAFF | TGTGCCAGTCCGGCTTACACTGAAGCTTTCTTT | TRBJ1-1 | TRBV6-1 | - | few
CASTGGGWETQYF | TGTGCCAGCACAGGGGGGGGATGGGAGACCCAGTACTTC | TRBJ2-5 | TRBV2 | - | -